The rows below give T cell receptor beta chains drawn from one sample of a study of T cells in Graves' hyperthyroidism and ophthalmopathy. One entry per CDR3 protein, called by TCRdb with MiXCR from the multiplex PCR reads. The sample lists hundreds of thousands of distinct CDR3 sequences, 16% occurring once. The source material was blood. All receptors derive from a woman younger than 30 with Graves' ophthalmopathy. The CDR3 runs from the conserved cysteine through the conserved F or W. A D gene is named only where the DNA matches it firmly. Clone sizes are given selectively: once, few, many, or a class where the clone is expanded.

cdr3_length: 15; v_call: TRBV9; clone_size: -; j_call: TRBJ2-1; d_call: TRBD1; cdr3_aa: CASSGQGASYNEQFF; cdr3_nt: TGTGCCAGCAGTGGACAGGGGGCCTCCTACAATGAGCAGTTCTTC
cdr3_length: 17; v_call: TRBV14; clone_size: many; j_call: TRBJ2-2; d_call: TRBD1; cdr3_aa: CASSQPGQAGNTGELFF; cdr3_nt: TGTGCCAGCAGCCAGCCGGGACAGGCTGGTAACACCGGGGAGCTGTTTTTT
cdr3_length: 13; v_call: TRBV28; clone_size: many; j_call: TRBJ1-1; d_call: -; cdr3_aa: CASSTRVNTEAFF; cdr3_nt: TGTGCCAGCAGTACCCGGGTGAACACTGAAGCTTTCTTT
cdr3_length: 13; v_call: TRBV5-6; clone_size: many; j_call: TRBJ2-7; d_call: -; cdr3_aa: CASSAAVWNEQYF; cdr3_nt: TGTGCCAGCAGCGCGGCGGTATGGAACGAGCAGTACTTC
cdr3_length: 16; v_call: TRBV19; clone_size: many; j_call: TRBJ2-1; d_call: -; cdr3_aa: CASSLRAESSYNEQFF; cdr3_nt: TGTGCCAGTAGTCTAAGAGCGGAGAGCTCCTACAATGAGCAGTTCTTC
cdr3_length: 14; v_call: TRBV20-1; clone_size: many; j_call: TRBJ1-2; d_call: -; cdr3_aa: CSAGHGPGGYGYTF; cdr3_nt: TGCAGTGCAGGGCATGGCCCCGGTGGGTATGGCTACACCTTC
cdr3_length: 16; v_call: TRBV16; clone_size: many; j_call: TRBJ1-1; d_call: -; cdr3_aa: CASSQSGQPLGAEAFF; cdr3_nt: TGTGCCAGCAGCCAATCAGGGCAGCCTCTTGGCGCTGAAGCTTTCTTT
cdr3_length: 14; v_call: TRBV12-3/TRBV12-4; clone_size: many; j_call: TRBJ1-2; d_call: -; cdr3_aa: CASSLRQSNYGYTF; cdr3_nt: TGTGCCAGCAGTTTAAGACAGTCTAACTATGGCTACACCTTC
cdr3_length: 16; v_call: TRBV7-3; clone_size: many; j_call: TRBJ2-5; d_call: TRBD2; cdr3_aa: CASSLGTSGVEETQYF; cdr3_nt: TGTGCCAGCAGCTTGGGGACTAGCGGGGTGGAAGAGACCCAGTACTTC
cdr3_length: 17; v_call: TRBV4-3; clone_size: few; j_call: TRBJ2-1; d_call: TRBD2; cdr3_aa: CASSQDRTGLRRNEQFF; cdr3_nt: TGCGCCAGCAGCCAGGATAGAACGGGACTAAGGAGGAATGAGCAGTTCTTC
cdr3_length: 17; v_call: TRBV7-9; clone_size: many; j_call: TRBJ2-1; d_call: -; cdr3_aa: CASSLMKDFPSYNEQFF; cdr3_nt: TGTGCCAGCAGCTTAATGAAAGACTTCCCCTCCTACAATGAGCAGTTCTTC
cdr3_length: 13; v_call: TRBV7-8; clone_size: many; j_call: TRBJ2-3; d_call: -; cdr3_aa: CASSFGYTDTQYF; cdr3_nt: TGTGCCAGCAGCTTCGGGTACACAGATACGCAGTATTTT
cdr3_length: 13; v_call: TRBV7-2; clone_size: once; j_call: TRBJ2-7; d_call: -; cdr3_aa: CASSLVRVHEQYF; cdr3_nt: TGTGCCAGCAGCTTAGTCAGGGTCCACGAGCAGTACTTC
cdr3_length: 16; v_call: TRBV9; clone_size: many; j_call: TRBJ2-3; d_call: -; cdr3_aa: CASSVGRGGGGDTQYF; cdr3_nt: TGTGCCAGCAGCGTAGGTCGAGGCGGGGGCGGAGATACGCAGTATTTT
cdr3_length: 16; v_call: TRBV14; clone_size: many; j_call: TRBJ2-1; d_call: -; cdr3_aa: CASSQEATGVGHEQFF; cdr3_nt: TGTGCCAGCAGCCAAGAAGCAACGGGAGTCGGTCATGAGCAGTTCTTC
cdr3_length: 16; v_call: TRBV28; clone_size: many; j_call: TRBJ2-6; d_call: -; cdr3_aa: CASIGGPRSGANVLTF; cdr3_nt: TGTGCCAGCATTGGGGGTCCCCGCTCTGGGGCCAACGTCCTGACTTTC
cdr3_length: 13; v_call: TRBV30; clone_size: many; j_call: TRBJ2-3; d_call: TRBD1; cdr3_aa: CTIRQGATDTQYF; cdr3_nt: TGTACGATACGACAGGGGGCAACAGATACGCAGTATTTT
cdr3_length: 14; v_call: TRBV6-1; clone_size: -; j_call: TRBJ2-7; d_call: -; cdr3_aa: CASTNPWTVYEQYF; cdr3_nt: TGTGCCAGCACCAACCCCTGGACAGTCTACGAGCAGTACTTC
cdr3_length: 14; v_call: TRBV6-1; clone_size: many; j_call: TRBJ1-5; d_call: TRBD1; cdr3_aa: CASSETGAHQPQHF; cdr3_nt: TGTGCCAGCAGCGAGACAGGGGCTCACCAGCCCCAGCATTTT
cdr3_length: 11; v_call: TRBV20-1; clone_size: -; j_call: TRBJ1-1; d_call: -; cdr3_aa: CSARESTEAFF; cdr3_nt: TGCAGTGCTAGAGAGTCCACTGAAGCTTTCTTT
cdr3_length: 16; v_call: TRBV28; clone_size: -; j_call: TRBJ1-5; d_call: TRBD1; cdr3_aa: CASSFWGTGRNQPQHF; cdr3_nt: TGTGCCAGCAGTTTCTGGGGGACAGGGAGAAATCAGCCCCAGCATTTT
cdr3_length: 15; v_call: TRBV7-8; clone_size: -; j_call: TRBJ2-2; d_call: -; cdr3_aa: CVSSLWGVGTGELFF; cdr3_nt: TGTGTCAGCAGCTTATGGGGGGTAGGCACCGGGGAGCTGTTTTTT
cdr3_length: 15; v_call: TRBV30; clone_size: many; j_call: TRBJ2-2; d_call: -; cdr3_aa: CAWSVSGLNTGELFF; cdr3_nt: TGTGCCTGGAGTGTTTCAGGGTTAAACACCGGGGAGCTGTTTTTT
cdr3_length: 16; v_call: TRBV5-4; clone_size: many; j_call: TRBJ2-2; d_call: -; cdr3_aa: CASSPGTSSNTGELFF; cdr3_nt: TGTGCCAGCAGCCCCGGGACTTCCTCGAACACCGGGGAGCTGTTTTTT
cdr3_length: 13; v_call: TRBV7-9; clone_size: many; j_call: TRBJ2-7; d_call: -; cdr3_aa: CASSLDLSGEQYF; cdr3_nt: TGTGCCAGCAGCCTCGACCTCTCGGGCGAGCAGTACTTC
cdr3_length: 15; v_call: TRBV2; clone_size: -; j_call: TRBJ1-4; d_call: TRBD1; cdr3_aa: CASSVRQGSREKLFF; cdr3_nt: TGTGCCAGCAGTGTCCGACAGGGTTCTCGCGAAAAACTGTTTTTT
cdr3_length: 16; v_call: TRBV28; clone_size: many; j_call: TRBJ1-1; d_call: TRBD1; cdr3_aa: CASSFYAGQGLTEAFF; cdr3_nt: TGTGCCAGCAGTTTTTATGCGGGACAGGGGCTCACTGAAGCTTTCTTT
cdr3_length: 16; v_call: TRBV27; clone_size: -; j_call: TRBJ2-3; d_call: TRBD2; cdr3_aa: CASSPSSGWSTDTQYF; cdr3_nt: TGTGCCAGCAGCCCTTCTAGCGGGTGGAGCACAGATACGCAGTATTTT
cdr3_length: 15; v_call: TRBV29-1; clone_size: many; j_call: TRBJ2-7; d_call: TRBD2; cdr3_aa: CSVDLPASGLYEQYF; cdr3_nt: TGCAGCGTTGACTTACCAGCTAGCGGCCTTTACGAGCAGTACTTC
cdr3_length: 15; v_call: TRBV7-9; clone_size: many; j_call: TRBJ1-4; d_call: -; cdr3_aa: CASSLDGAADEKLFF; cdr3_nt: TGTGCCAGCAGCTTAGACGGGGCGGCGGATGAAAAACTGTTTTTT
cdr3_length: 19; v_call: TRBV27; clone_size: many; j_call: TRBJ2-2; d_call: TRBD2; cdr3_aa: CASHSSGGSGSSATGELFF; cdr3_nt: TGTGCCAGCCATTCGAGTGGGGGTAGCGGGAGTTCGGCCACCGGGGAGCTGTTTTTT
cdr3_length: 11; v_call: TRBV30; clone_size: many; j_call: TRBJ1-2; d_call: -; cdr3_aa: CAWMGTRGYTF; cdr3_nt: TGTGCCTGGATGGGGACGCGTGGCTACACCTTC
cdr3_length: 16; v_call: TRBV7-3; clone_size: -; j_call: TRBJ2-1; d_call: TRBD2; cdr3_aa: CASSVTGTSGRYEQFF; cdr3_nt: TGTGCCAGCAGCGTTACCGGGACTAGCGGGAGGTATGAGCAGTTCTTC
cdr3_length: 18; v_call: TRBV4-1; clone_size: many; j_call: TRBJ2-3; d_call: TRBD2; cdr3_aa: CASTGLAHIKDSTDTQYF; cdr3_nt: TGCGCCAGCACCGGACTAGCCCACATAAAGGATAGCACAGATACGCAGTATTTT
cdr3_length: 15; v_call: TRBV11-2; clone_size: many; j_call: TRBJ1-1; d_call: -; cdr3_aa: CASSLHRGARTEAFF; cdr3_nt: TGTGCCAGCAGCTTACATCGGGGGGCAAGGACTGAAGCTTTCTTT